Included here is one TCR beta chain sequence, with context. Its antigen is still unknown. The record originates from a study of T cell responses to AZD1222 COVID-19 vaccine. Findings and limits, study-wide: An increase in Spike-specific TCR breadth and depth was observed after two AZD1222 doses. The donor cohort was predominantly white British with a female majority, and clonal diversity may have been underestimated. There were repertoire samples only from the period after the peak T cell response.

Looked up from germline, CDR1 is MNHEY and CDR2 is SVGAGI. The CDR3 is made up of 12 amino acids. J was trimmed by 8 bases and V by 2 bases; bases with no gene match: 2. The data were produced by immunoSEQ multiplex PCR, yet TCRdb's version contains in-frame clones alone and is incomplete. This table has nearly 100,000 clones, approximately 91% appearing once. The J gene is TRBJ1-2, the V gene TRBV6-5, with 7 nucleotides matching TRBD1. This clonotype originated in an adult in good health. This specimen was peripheral blood, taken on day 0 of AZD1222 vaccination. CDR3 amino acids: CASSYRGQGYTF. The CDR3 DNA reads TGTGCCAGCAGTTACAGGGGGCAGGGCTACACCTTC.